Given below is one TCR beta chain in context. Germline V gene sequence: CDR1 GTSNPN, CDR2 SVGIG (reference sequence). J gave up 5 bases and V 3 bases, and 6 bases lay outside the gene matches. This CDR3 comprises 15 residues. As processed by the authors: Reference gene primer amplification gave estimated nucleated cell counts. Using immunoSEQ multiplex PCR, the repertoire was profiled, and TCRdb retains in-frame clones only, with some absent. The DNA gave D and trimming, while V, J and clone size come from that table. This table holds 19,000 or so clones, 88% found once. These data are taken from a study of blood T cell repertoires in COVID-19. Study in general: Donors in the United States, Italy and Spain gave samples during acute or convalescent COVID-19. PBMCs, B-cell-depleted T cells, or T cells were the source of the cDNA or gDNA that made up the material.

The rearrangement joins TRBV30 to TRBJ1-6; the match to TRBD1 covers 8 bases. This receptor was obtained from a man in his forties or fifties with active COVID-19. The sequencing sample was made of peripheral blood. CDR3 in DNA: TGTGCCTGGAGCTACGGGACAGGAAATAATTCACCCCTCCACTTT. This encodes CAWSYGTGNNSPLHF.